A single sample is the source of the 26 T cell receptor beta chains below, sequenced in a study of blood T cell repertoires in COVID-19. The assay was immunoSEQ multiplex PCR, and TCRdb's table has in-frame clones only and misses some. Here the sample spans around 97,000 clones, more than 75% being singletons. Sequencing was done on a sample of peripheral blood. The receptors were gathered from a human donor in a cohort sampled during active COVID-19.

V gene TRBV7-3 combines with J gene TRBJ1-2; the match to TRBD1 covers 12 bases. There are 15 residues in the CDR3. Germline loops: CDR1 SGHTA, CDR2 FQGTGA. Losses at the gene ends were 5 bases for V and 4 bases for J; bases not matched to a gene: 5. CDR3 DNA sequence: TGTGCCAGCAGCCCGGGGACAGGGGGCATCTATGGCTACACCTTC. Protein: CASSPGTGGIYGYTF.

This chain joins TRBV7-2 and TRBJ1-2; D is unclear. There are 11 residues in the CDR3. Germline V CDR1 and CDR2: SGHTA, FQGNSA. V was trimmed by 6 bases and J by 12 bases, leaving 14 bases between them. The CDR3 loop reads CASRSRFVNTF. Written as DNA, the CDR3 is TGTGCCAGCAGGAGTCGCTTTGTTAACACCTTC.

The genes are TRBV11-2 and TRBJ2-7; a possible D gene is TRBD1 (5 bases). CDR1 is SGHAT, CDR2 FQNNGV, per germline. The CDR3 runs to 15 residues. Trimming stripped 5 bases from V and 0 bases from J, with 14 bases between. CDR3 sequence (DNA): TGTGCCAGCAGCCTGAACAGGCTTAGCTCCTACGAGCAGTACTTC. Protein sequence: CASSLNRLSSYEQYF.

The V and J genes are TRBV3-1 (or the pseudogene TRBV3-2) and TRBJ2-1, with TRBD2 matching over 7 bases. In germline, CDR1 is LGHDT, CDR2 YNNKEL (reference sequence). V gave up 0 bases and J gave up 0 bases; unmatched junction bases: 8. This CDR3 contains 18 residues. In DNA, the CDR3 is TGTGCCAGCAGCCAAGAGAACGGGAGGTCGATCTCCTACAATGAGCAGTTCTTC. Amino acid sequence: CASSQENGRSISYNEQFF.

The chain joins TRBV5-1 to TRBJ2-5; a possible D gene is TRBD2 (5 bases). Germline V gives CDR1 SGHRS, CDR2 YFSETQ. V gave up 6 bases and J gave up 2 bases, with 14 bases separating them. The CDR3 runs 14 residues. CDR3 in DNA: TGCGCCAGCACCTACCCGCCGGGACAAGAGACCCAGTACTTC. Translated: CASTYPPGQETQYF.

The CDR3 DNA follows: TGTGCCATCAGTGAGTACAGGGGGGACACTGAAGCTTTCTTT. Translated, it gives CAISEYRGDTEAFF. V usage is TRBV10-3 and J usage is TRBJ1-1, with 8 bases aligning to TRBD1. V trimming: 1 base; J trimming: 3 bases; junction bases outside the gene matches: 1. CDR3 length: 14 residues. CDR1 ENHRY and CDR2 SYGVKD come from the germline V gene.

The chain is built from TRBV9 and TRBJ2-7; D is uncertain. The ends were cut back, 0 bases at V and 5 bases at J, with 18 bases in the middle. The CDR3 runs to 16 residues. Germline V CDR1 and CDR2: SGDLS, YYNGEE. The chain's CDR3 is CASSVAAGTLIHEQYF. CDR3 coding DNA: TGTGCCAGCAGCGTAGCGGCAGGCACACTGATCCACGAGCAGTACTTC.

V usage is TRBV6-1 and J usage is TRBJ2-3, with TRBD1 identical over 10 bases. With V trimmed by 3 bases and J by 4 bases, 7 bases remained unmatched. The CDR3 spans 16 residues. Germline-derived CDR1 and CDR2 are MNHNS and SASEGT. The CDR3 sequence is CASSDRGQGVADTQYF. CDR3 in DNA: TGTGCCAGCAGTGACCGTGGACAGGGGGTAGCAGATACGCAGTATTTT.

The V and J genes are TRBV10-2 and TRBJ2-1; possible D gene TRBD2, 5 bases. The CDR3 is made up of 11 amino acids. CDR1 is WSHSY, CDR2 SAAADI, per germline. V was shortened by 8 bases and J by 10 bases, with 12 bases between the two germline ends. The CDR3 loop reads CASGLPGEQFF. DNA of the CDR3: TGCGCCAGCGGATTACCGGGAGAGCAGTTCTTC.

The CDR3 DNA is TGTGCCAGCTCACCACCGTGGGCCGATACCGGGGAGCTGTTTTTT. Protein sequence: CASSPPWADTGELFF. The chain carries TRBV18 and TRBJ2-2; D is ambiguous. In germline, CDR1 is KGHSH, CDR2 LQKENI. The CDR3 is made up of 15 amino acids. Trimming removed 0 bases at V and 5 bases at J, with 10 bases between.

The rearrangement uses TRBV5-5 and TRBJ1-1; no definite D call. The CDR3 is made up of 15 amino acids. From germline, CDR1 is SGHKS and CDR2 YYEKEE (reference sequence). Trimming cost V 0 bases and J 5 bases, with 14 bases left between them. In nucleotides, the CDR3 is TGTGCCAGCAGCTTGGACTCGGGTGGGAGAACTGAAGCTTTCTTT. Protein: CASSLDSGGRTEAFF.

The rearrangement links TRBV6-8 to TRBJ1-4; D gene unclear. Trimming shortened V by 1 base and J by 0 bases, and 12 bases separated the two germline ends. Germline values: CDR1 MNHGY, CDR2 SAAAGT. The CDR3 is 17 amino acids. The CDR3 region is CASSYLTRSATNEKLFF. CDR3 bases: TGTGCCAGCAGTTACTTGACAAGATCCGCAACTAATGAAAAACTGTTTTTT.

This chain connects TRBV28 to TRBJ2-5, with D perhaps matching TRBD2 (6 bases). This CDR3 region has 16 residues. Per the germline V gene, CDR1 is MDHEN and CDR2 is SYDVKM. V lost 10 bases to trimming and J lost 3 bases, with 24 bases between them. This CDR3 is CATIRFGTGSKETQYF. CDR3 coding DNA: TGTGCCACCATTCGTTTTGGGACTGGGTCGAAAGAGACCCAGTACTTC. Full variable domain (outside the CDR3, taken from reference TRBV28 and TRBJ2-5): DVKVTQSSRYLVKRTGEKVFLECVQDMDHENMFWYRQDPGLGLRLIYFSYDVKMKEKGDIPEGYSVSREKKERFSLILESASTNQTSMYLCATIRFGTGSKETQYFGPGTRLLVL.

The genes are TRBV2 and TRBJ1-1; no definite D call. With 7 bases removed from V and 4 bases from J, the gap between germline ends came to 16 bases. CDR1 and CDR2 (germline): SNHLY, FYNNEI. This CDR3 comprises 14 residues. The CDR3 loop reads CASIGLLEGTEAFF. Written as DNA, the CDR3 is TGTGCCAGCATTGGGTTATTGGAGGGCACTGAAGCTTTCTTT.

The chain uses TRBV5-1 and TRBJ1-1, with TRBD1 matching over 8 bases. The CDR3 extends over 15 amino acids. V trimming: 0 bases; J trimming: 0 bases; junction bases outside the gene matches: 1. Germline V gives CDR1 SGHRS, CDR2 YFSETQ. This CDR3 is CASSLGTGLNTEAFF. The CDR3 region has the DNA TGCGCCAGCAGCTTGGGGACAGGGCTGAACACTGAAGCTTTCTTT.

J is TRBJ1-3 and V is TRBV5-1; possible D gene TRBD1, 6 bases. The V gene lost 1 base and the J gene lost 0 bases, with 14 bases spanning the gap. The germline V gene has CDR1 SGHRS and CDR2 YFSETQ. This CDR3 contains 17 residues. This CDR3 reads CASSLLGARGSGNTIYF. The DNA of the CDR3 is TGCGCCAGCAGCTTGTTAGGCGCCAGGGGCTCTGGAAACACCATATATTTT.

The V gene is TRBV5-1, the J gene TRBJ2-3; 10 bases match TRBD2. V trimming: 4 bases; J trimming: 4 bases; junction bases outside the gene matches: 9. CDR3 length: 16 amino acids. Germline V CDR1 and CDR2: SGHRS, YFSETQ. CDR3 DNA: TGCGCCAGCAGCCCCGGCTTAGCGGGAGGCGCAGATACGCAGTATTTT. It specifies CASSPGLAGGADTQYF. Using reference TRBV5-1 and TRBJ2-3 for the parts outside the CDR3, the full variable domain is KAGVTQTPRYLIKTRGQQVTLSCSPISGHRSVSWYQQTPGQGLQFLFEYFSETQRNKGNFPGRFSGRQFSNSRSEMNVSTLELGDSALYLCASSPGLAGGADTQYFGPGTRLTVL.

CDR3: CASSLFTGGDTGELFF. CDR3 DNA sequence: TGTGCCAGCAGCTTATTCACGGGGGGGGACACCGGGGAGCTGTTTTTT. The chain has TRBV7-2 and TRBJ2-2, with 8 bases identical to TRBD2. The junction had 5 bases not matched to a gene; V was cut back by 2 bases and J by 3 bases. This CDR3 is built from 16 residues. The germline CDR1 and CDR2 sequences are SGHTA and FQGNSA. The whole variable domain, remainder taken from reference TRBV7-2 and TRBJ2-2, is GAGVSQSPSNKVTEKGKDVELRCDPISGHTALYWYRQSLGQGLEFLIYFQGNSAPDKSGLPSDRFSAERTGGSVSTLTIQRTQQEDSAVYLCASSLFTGGDTGELFFGEGSRLTVL.

The rearrangement joins TRBV25-1 to TRBJ2-1, with D possibly matching TRBD1 (6 bases). Germline V lookup: CDR1 MGHDK, CDR2 SYGVNS. The CDR3 length is 15 residues. The ends were cut back, 6 bases at V and 1 base at J, with 13 bases in the middle. The CDR3 DNA reads as TGTGCCAGCAGGGGGGCGATCGGATCCTACAATGAGCAGTTCTTC. Its protein is CASRGAIGSYNEQFF.

The chain recombines TRBV12-3 or TRBV12-4 with TRBJ2-7, with D tentatively TRBD2 (5 bases). CDR3 size: 11 residues. V was clipped by 6 bases and J by 11 bases, with 14 bases between them. As DNA, the CDR3 is TGTGCCAGCAGCTACGGGGTCGTAAAGTACTTC. Its protein product is CASSYGVVKYF.

The V gene is TRBV10-1, the J gene TRBJ2-3; TRBD2 matches 8 bases. V dropped 8 bases and J dropped 0; count of bases not matched to a gene: 7. The germline CDR1 and CDR2 sequences are WNHNN and SYGVQD (reference sequence). The CDR3 is 15 residues long. The CDR3: CASGLAGSSTDTQYF. In DNA, the CDR3 is TGCGCCAGCGGATTAGCGGGATCTAGCACAGATACGCAGTATTTT.

The V and J genes are TRBV6-2 or TRBV6-3 and TRBJ2-1; 10 bases match TRBD2. J gave up 6 bases and V 6 bases, and 11 bases lay outside the gene matches. Looked up from germline, CDR1 is MNHEY and CDR2 is SVGEGT. CDR3 size: 16 residues. The CDR3 loop is CASSTQTSGRFNEQFF. CDR3 nucleotide sequence: TGTGCCAGCAGCACACAGACTAGCGGGCGGTTCAATGAGCAGTTCTTC.

The rearrangement joins TRBV4-2 to TRBJ2-7, with TRBD2 matching over 8 bases. The germline gives CDR1 LGHNA, CDR2 YNFKEQ. J was trimmed by 2 bases and V by 7 bases; bases with no gene match: 7. This CDR3 region has 14 residues. This chain's CDR3 is CASMREEGPYEQYF. The CDR3 bases are TGTGCCAGCATGCGGGAGGAAGGCCCCTACGAGCAGTACTTC.

This chain joins TRBV18 and TRBJ2-7; D might be TRBD2 (6 bases). CDR1 and CDR2 from the germline V gene are KGHSH and LQKENI. V was pared by 3 bases and J by 4 bases, with 13 bases between. The CDR3 consists of 14 residues. DNA of the CDR3: TGTGCCAGCTCACCTTCTAGCGCCCAATACGAGCAGTACTTC. Encoded protein: CASSPSSAQYEQYF. The complete variable domain, with remaining parts taken from reference TRBV18 and TRBJ2-7, reads NAGVMQNPRHLVRRRGQEARLRCSPMKGHSHVYWYRQLPEEGLKFMVYLQKENIIDESGMPKERFSAEFPKEGPSILRIQQVVRGDSAAYFCASSPSSAQYEQYFGPGTRLTVT.

The chain has TRBV6-2 or TRBV6-3 and TRBJ2-7, with 8 bases lining up with TRBD2. The CDR3 is 17 amino acids. The V segment lost 5 bases and the J segment 0 bases; nucleotides outside the gene matches: 12. Germline V lookup: CDR1 MNHEY, CDR2 SVGEGT. The CDR3 DNA reads as TGTGCCAGCAGTGGCAATGTGGGCGGGAGGCCCTCCTACGAGCAGTACTTC. It translates to CASSGNVGGRPSYEQYF.

The V gene is TRBV28, the J gene TRBJ1-2; D may be TRBD1 (6 bases). Germline CDR1 MDHEN, CDR2 SYDVKM. Trimming left V 9 bases short and J 0 bases short, with 14 bases between. The CDR3 is 14 amino acids. CDR3 coding DNA: TGTGCCAGTTTTCCCCCAGGGGCTAACTATGGCTACACCTTC. Its translation: CASFPPGANYGYTF.